Reported below is one T cell receptor beta chain. Ten or more counts support this clonotype. Its cognate antigen has yet to be identified. No base-level quality is on record; no much larger clone is a single base apart. The data belong to a study of Graves' ophthalmopathy and Graves' hyperthyroidism (dated by TCRdb to the late 2010s). For context, the study as a whole: Peripheral blood was collected before any treatment was given, at the time of initial diagnosis. To tell Graves' ophthalmopathy apart from Graves' hyperthyroidism, and to predict which patients would progress to ophthalmopathy, the study relied on TCR beta repertoire signatures. Following sample collection, hyperthyroidism patients were given methimazole at a starting dose of 30 mg daily, and ophthalmopathy patients were given high-dose intravenous methylprednisolone. The independent validation cohort included 18 to 20 hyperthyroidism patients plus 17 patients who later progressed from hyperthyroidism to ophthalmopathy. T-cell repertoires of thyroid tissue and blood were compared in more than 5 hyperthyroidism patients. In total, 135 blood samples were TCR-sequenced: approximately 42 ophthalmopathy, some 80 hyperthyroidism and roughly 17 hyperthyroidism-to-ophthalmopathy patients. The 95 to 100 discovery patients were randomly divided into training and test sets at a 7:3 ratio. To explore V-J signatures that distinguish ophthalmopathy from hyperthyroidism, a discovery set of about 99 patients was enrolled, made up of 40 to 45 with ophthalmopathy and some 56 with stable hyperthyroidism.

The CDR3 spans 15 residues, from the cysteine through the phenylalanine. The entry retains the CDR3 DNA only, 45 bases that are in frame from base 1. V loses 6 bases, J loses 0 bases, and the germline ends lie 14 bases apart. The germline V gene (reference sequence) sets CDR1 to LNHDA and CDR2 to SQIVND. Study-wide conclusions, independent of this receptor: In cross-validation, the 13-signature model distinguished ophthalmopathy from stable hyperthyroidism with 87.88% sensitivity and 81.08% specificity, while in the test set the corresponding values were about 80% and 75%. Sample size was not statistically predetermined, and group allocation was not concealed from the investigators. Most expanded thyroid clonotypes with a frequency above 0.001 also appeared in blood, which suggests that blood repertoires may reflect the immune response in the thyroid. In validation, the model predicted ophthalmopathy progression with about 71% sensitivity and 72.22% specificity; roughly 11 predicted patients were CT-confirmed with GO in a median of approximately 6.5 months.

For repertoire sequencing, the TCR beta CDR3 regions were amplified from RNA transcripts. The first round of RT-PCR was done with HTBI primers and the Qiagen OneStep RT-PCR kit, and was followed by a second round of multiplex PCR, then size selection and purification. The libraries underwent paired-end sequencing with 100 bp reads on an Illumina HiSeq2000. In the original analysis: SOAPnuke was used for read processing, and reads with adapters, uncalled bases, a mean Phred below 15, or no exact constant-primer or identifier match were discarded. COPE v1.2.5 was used to merge high-quality paired reads. Unique nucleotide sequences were defined as clonotypes and aligned to IMGT TRB V, D and J references using MiTCR v1.1. Only V-J combinations with frequency above 0.0001 were analysed, covering approximately 99% of repertoires. For each V-J combination, a TCR clonal expansion and chaos score was defined as the ratio of F50 clonal expansion to chaos observed in the TCRdist matrix. Welch's t-statistics and random forest were used to reduce the features to about a dozen V-J combinations, which were then used as input to a naive Bayes classifier. The Morisita-Horn index was used to measure how similar the thyroid and blood repertoires were. Clones were called with MiXCR by TCRdb after fastp trimmed the public reads at Q25, and only in-frame beta chains were retained. Here each entry gathers all rows of one CDR3 protein and keeps the most common genes and DNA. TCRdb's processing, not the authors' own work, is the source of the V and J calls. The table for this sample lists some 520,000 distinct CDR3 sequences; approximately 14% of them were counted only once. The top ten clones comprise about a tenth of the sample.

The ophthalmopathy patients had moderately to severely active disease, with a Clinical Activity Score of 3 or higher, a NOSPECS grade of 4 or higher, and a disease duration of less than 3 months. Anyone with other autoimmune diseases, uncontrolled infections, pregnancy or lactation was excluded from the study. Clinical symptoms, serum thyroxine, TRAb, thyroid ultrasound and orbital computed tomography were used for diagnosis. Using Ficoll-Paque density gradient centrifugation, PBMCs were isolated from over 8.5 ml of fresh peripheral blood. Total RNA was extracted using Trizol reagent, and RNA quality was checked on an Agilent 2100 Bioanalyzer.

The chain is encoded by TRBV19 joined to TRBJ2-5; a weak D assignment points to TRBD2 (5 bases agree). The material sequenced was blood. The sequence came from a woman in her 30s with Graves' ophthalmopathy. Donor details come from another sample of the same person, matched by shared clones. The CDR3 is CASRTVHGNQETQYF. The DNA is as follows: TGTGCCAGTAGGACGGTCCACGGGAACCAAGAGACCCAGTACTTC.